These T cell receptor beta chains were read from a single sample in a study of T cells after yellow fever vaccination. TCRdb re-called the 5' RACE reads with MiXCR, one entry per CDR3 protein. The table includes about 170,000 distinct CDR3 sequences, roughly 11% detected once. This material consisted of CD8+ T cells sorted from PBMCs, taken 15 days after the yellow fever booster vaccination. These receptors were collected from a man aged 18 to 30 who received the YFV17D yellow fever vaccine. CDR3s include the opening cysteine and the closing phenylalanine or tryptophan. A D gene is named only where the DNA matches it firmly. Clone size is stated in some rows and not others, as once, few, many or a class when expanded.

j_call | v_call | clone_size | d_call | cdr3_nt | cdr3_aa
TRBJ2-1 | TRBV12-3/TRBV12-4 | few | NA | TGTGCCAGCAGTTTAGATGTAGCCGGATGGTACAATGAGCAGTTCTTC | CASSLDVAGWYNEQFF
TRBJ2-1 | TRBV28 | NA | NA | TGTGCCAGCAGCTTTCCCCTAGGCACCAATGAGCAGTTCTTC | CASSFPLGTNEQFF
TRBJ1-2 | TRBV29-1 | few | NA | TGCAGTCCGGAAGGCTACACCTTC | CSPEGYTF
TRBJ2-7 | TRBV20-1 | NA | NA | TGCAGTGCTAGAGATAAGGGGCAAACCTACGAGCAGTACTTC | CSARDKGQTYEQYF
TRBJ1-1 | TRBV27 | few | NA | TGTGCCAGCAGTTTAGGCCCTCGGCAGAACACTGAAGCTTTCTTT | CASSLGPRQNTEAFF
TRBJ2-3 | TRBV20-1 | many | TRBD2 | TGCAGTGTCCTAGCGGGGGAGGTTATAGATACGCAGTATTTT | CSVLAGEVIDTQYF
TRBJ1-1 | TRBV7-6 | few | TRBD1 | TGTGCCAGCAGCTTCTGGACAGGGAGGAATGAAGCTTTCTTT | CASSFWTGRNEAFF
TRBJ1-2 | TRBV27 | many | NA | TGTGCCAGCAGTTTATCCGGGGGCTACGGCTACACCTTC | CASSLSGGYGYTF
TRBJ2-3 | TRBV2 | few | NA | TGTGCCCGCGGGAAGGATACGCAGTATTTT | CARGKDTQYF
TRBJ2-7 | TRBV27 | NA | TRBD2 | TGTGCCAGCAGTCTAGCGGGGGGGCTAGGCGAGCAGTACTTC | CASSLAGGLGEQYF
TRBJ2-7 | TRBV7-9 | NA | NA | TGTGCCAGCAGCCAACCCCTAGTAACCCACTACGAGCAGTACTTC | CASSQPLVTHYEQYF
TRBJ2-2 | TRBV9 | few | NA | TGTGCCAGCAGCGTAGCTTACCAGACCTTGAACACCGGGGAGCTGTTTTTT | CASSVAYQTLNTGELFF
TRBJ1-2 | TRBV19 | NA | NA | TGTGCCAGTAGTACTGACGAGTATGGCTACACCTTC | CASSTDEYGYTF
TRBJ2-1 | TRBV7-9 | many | NA | TGTGCCAGCAGCTGGCCCGGACGGGGACTGGATAATGAGCAGTTCTTC | CASSWPGRGLDNEQFF
TRBJ2-5 | TRBV19 | few | NA | TGTGCCAGTACCCCCTTGGCGGGGCAAGAGACCCAGTACTTC | CASTPLAGQETQYF
TRBJ2-1 | TRBV20-1 | many | NA | TGCAGTGCTAGTCGGCGCAATGAGCAGTTCTTC | CSASRRNEQFF
TRBJ2-1 | TRBV7-2 | NA | NA | TGTGCCAGCAGCTTAGTATTTCCGGGGGCTATCGGTGAGCAGTTCTTC | CASSLVFPGAIGEQFF
TRBJ2-5 | TRBV6-6 | NA | NA | TGTGCCAGCAGTTACATCGGGGGAGAGACCCAGTACTTC | CASSYIGGETQYF
TRBJ2-5 | TRBV29-1 | many | NA | TGCAGCGTCGTCGGGACTGAGGCCCGGACCCAGTACTTC | CSVVGTEARTQYF
TRBJ1-2 | TRBV27 | many | TRBD1 | TGTGCCAGCAGTTTATACGCCGGCGGGGACAGGGGTTATGGCTACACCTTC | CASSLYAGGDRGYGYTF
TRBJ2-7 | TRBV4-3 | NA | TRBD2 | TGCGCCAGCAGCCAACGTTTTAGCGGGGTATACGAGCAGTACTTC | CASSQRFSGVYEQYF
TRBJ2-1 | TRBV3-1 | NA | NA | TGTGCCAGCAGCCAACTCTCCGGGTTGCGCTACAATGAGCAGTTCTTC | CASSQLSGLRYNEQFF
TRBJ2-1 | TRBV9 | few | NA | TGTGCCAGCAGCGTCGGGGACGTCAGTGGTGAGCAGTTCTTC | CASSVGDVSGEQFF
TRBJ1-5 | TRBV7-9 | many | NA | TGTGCCAGCAGCCGGACGGATAGCAATCAGCCCCAGCATTTT | CASSRTDSNQPQHF
TRBJ2-7 | TRBV4-1 | NA | NA | TGCGCCAGCAGCCAGGGTTGGGGGGAGGCCTACGAGCAGTACTTC | CASSQGWGEAYEQYF
TRBJ2-3 | TRBV6-2/TRBV6-3 | few | TRBD2 | TGTGCCAGCAGTCACGGACTAGCGGGGGGGCCGGATACGCAGTATTTT | CASSHGLAGGPDTQYF
TRBJ2-1 | TRBV3-1 | NA | TRBD2 | TGTGCCAGCAGCCAAGATGCGGGGGGATTCAATGAGCAGTTCTTC | CASSQDAGGFNEQFF
TRBJ2-7 | TRBV7-9 | few | TRBD1 | TGTGCCAGCAGCTTAGGGACAGGGGCTTCCTACGAGCAGTACTTC | CASSLGTGASYEQYF
TRBJ1-2 | TRBV15 | few | NA | TGTGCCACCAGCAGAGTCGGAGCTTCGGGCTACACCTTC | CATSRVGASGYTF
TRBJ1-5 | TRBV12-3/TRBV12-4 | NA | NA | TGTGCCAGCAGTTTAGAGGGTGTCAGCAATCAGCCCCAGCATTTT | CASSLEGVSNQPQHF
TRBJ2-4 | TRBV20-1 | NA | NA | TGCAGTGCTAGAGATGTAGGACAGATTATAGCCAAAAACATTCAGTACTTC | CSARDVGQIIAKNIQYF
TRBJ1-2 | TRBV27 | few | NA | TGTGCCAGCAGTTTATCCGGGGGGGACTATGGCTACACCTTC | CASSLSGGDYGYTF
TRBJ2-5 | TRBV4-1 | NA | TRBD2 | TGCGCCAGCAGCCCCTCCCAACTAGCGGGGGTTACTGAGACCCAGTACTTC | CASSPSQLAGVTETQYF
TRBJ2-1 | TRBV4-1 | many | NA | TGCGCCAGCAGCCAAGAGGACCGGAGCTCCTACAATGAGCAGTTCTTC | CASSQEDRSSYNEQFF
TRBJ1-1 | TRBV11-2 | NA | NA | TGTGCCAGCAGCTTAGGCCCCGGACGTAGAAACACTGAAGCTTTCTTT | CASSLGPGRRNTEAFF
TRBJ1-1 | TRBV25-1 | NA | NA | TGTGCCAGCAGCGTGGGACACTACACTGAAGCTTTCTTT | CASSVGHYTEAFF
TRBJ2-5 | TRBV12-3/TRBV12-4 | NA | NA | TGTGCCAGCAGTTTGTTCCGGGGGGCCCGTGAGACCCAGTACTTC | CASSLFRGARETQYF
TRBJ2-3 | TRBV4-1 | NA | NA | TGCGCCGGCGGGGCAGGGGGCACAGATACGCAGTATTTT | CAGGAGGTDTQYF
TRBJ2-2 | TRBV6-5 | many | TRBD1 | TGTGCCAGCAGTGCCGTCGGGACAGGGGCGGGCGGGGAGCTGTTTTTT | CASSAVGTGAGGELFF
TRBJ2-3 | TRBV4-3 | few | NA | TGCGCCAGCAGCCAAGATCAGTGGCAGGGGATGCCAGATACGCAGTATTTT | CASSQDQWQGMPDTQYF
TRBJ1-4 | TRBV20-1 | NA | TRBD1 | TGCAGTGCTCGACAGGGAGGGAGGAAAAAACTGTTTTTT | CSARQGGRKKLFF
TRBJ2-2 | TRBV27 | NA | NA | TGTGCCAGCAGTTTCGGGGGCGGCCCCGGGGAGCTGTTTTTT | CASSFGGGPGELFF
TRBJ2-1 | TRBV19 | NA | TRBD1 | TGTGCCAGTAGTATGTGGACAGGGGAGAATGAGCAGTTCTTC | CASSMWTGENEQFF
TRBJ1-5 | TRBV6-2/TRBV6-3 | NA | NA | TGTGCCAGCACCAACACTGACAGAGGCAATCAGCCCCAGCATTTT | CASTNTDRGNQPQHF
TRBJ2-3 | TRBV7-2 | NA | TRBD1 | TGTGCCAGCAGCCTCCCGGGACAGGGGGCTCTCACAGATACGCAGTATTTT | CASSLPGQGALTDTQYF
TRBJ2-2 | TRBV7-9 | NA | NA | TGTGCCACTCCTCCCGGCGTTGGGCCCGGGGAGCTGTTTTTT | CATPPGVGPGELFF
TRBJ1-2 | TRBV4-3 | NA | NA | TGCGCCAGCAGCCAAGATCGGGAGGGTTCGATCTATGGCTACACCTTC | CASSQDREGSIYGYTF
TRBJ2-7 | TRBV4-3 | many | NA | TGCGCCAGCAGCCCCCGGACGGGTTCCTACGAGCAGTACTTC | CASSPRTGSYEQYF
TRBJ2-1 | TRBV27 | few | NA | TGTGCCAGCAGTTTAGGAACAGTCGGTGGAGAGCAGTTCTTC | CASSLGTVGGEQFF
TRBJ1-2 | TRBV4-3 | few | NA | TGCGCCAGCAGCCAGGAATATTTAGGGGAAGAGGATGGCTACACCTTC | CASSQEYLGEEDGYTF
TRBJ1-2 | TRBV29-1 | few | NA | TGCAGCGTTGAGGGGGGGCCTAACTATGGCTACACCTTC | CSVEGGPNYGYTF
TRBJ1-1 | TRBV27 | NA | NA | TGTGCCAGCAGTTTTAGAGGATCCATGACTGAAGCTTTCTTT | CASSFRGSMTEAFF
TRBJ2-5 | TRBV15 | many | TRBD2 | TGTGCCACCAGCAGAGGCTTACTAGCGGGGGGGCCAGAAGAGACCCAGTACTTC | CATSRGLLAGGPEETQYF
TRBJ2-3 | TRBV21-1 | NA | NA | TGTGCCAGCAGCAAAGAACGGATGGACAGGGGGGGCACAGATACGCAGTATTTT | CASSKERMDRGGTDTQYF
TRBJ2-2 | TRBV4-2 | NA | NA | TGTGCCAGCAGCCAAGGCACCAACACCGGGGAGCTGTTTTTT | CASSQGTNTGELFF
TRBJ1-5 | TRBV7-2 | once | NA | TGTGCCAGCAGCTCCCTACCGGCGGGCGGCGGTCAGCCCCAGCATTTT | CASSSLPAGGGQPQHF
TRBJ2-3 | TRBV27 | few | TRBD1 | TGTGCCAGCAGTAACAGGGGCACGGCAGATACGCAGTATTTT | CASSNRGTADTQYF
TRBJ2-1 | TRBV29-1 | NA | NA | TGCTCCCTGGGGCTAACCCTGGGGAATGAGCAGTTCTTC | CSLGLTLGNEQFF
TRBJ1-2 | TRBV29-1 | few | NA | TGCAGCGTGCAGACAACTCTTCCCTATGGCTACACCTTC | CSVQTTLPYGYTF